This T cell receptor beta chain emerged from a study of blood T cell repertoires in COVID-19. The CDR3 sequence is 14 residues long. Germline CDR1 is SGHNT and CDR2 is YYREEE (reference sequence). The junction had 3 bases not matched to a gene; V was cut back by 2 bases and J by 2 bases. The protocol was immunoSEQ multiplex PCR, while the TCRdb copy is restricted to in-frame clones and leaves out a portion. The data show approximately 350,000 clones, roughly 90% seen once. The sequenced material came from PBMCs or T cells enriched from blood (not recorded which). The gene calls are TRBV5-4 and TRBJ2-5; 7 positions match TRBD2. This clonotype was sampled from a woman aged 30 to 39 who had recovered from COVID-19. The chain's CDR3 is CASSFWGGQETQYF. The CDR3 DNA reads TGTGCCAGCAGCTTCTGGGGGGGTCAAGAGACCCAGTACTTC.